The sequence of this T cell receptor beta chain was determined in a study of blood T cell repertoires in COVID-19. How the authors handled the data: Researchers report that nucleated cell counts were estimated from reference gene primer amplification. TCRdb's copy holds only in-frame clones and misses some; the assay was immunoSEQ multiplex PCR. The DNA was the basis for D and trimming; V, J and clone size are from that table. The table has about 160,000 clones, roughly 90% seen once; the top ten hold 4.8%. The CDR3 extends over 14 amino acids. The germline V gene encodes CDR1 SEHNR and CDR2 FQNEAQ (reference sequence). V trimming: 5 bases; J trimming: 1 base; junction bases outside the gene matches: 2.

This clonotype was obtained from a man aged 25-45 years with COVID-19, enrolled during active disease. What was sequenced was peripheral blood. The chain combines TRBV7-9 with TRBJ1-1, with 9 positions matching TRBD1. CDR3 DNA: TGTGCCAGCAGCAAACAGGGGGCGAACACTGAAGCTTTCTTT. It translates to CASSKQGANTEAFF.